These 18 T cell receptor beta chains share one sample of origin, sequenced in a study of metastatic and nonmetastatic thyroid tumors. With MiXCR, TCRdb called clones anew from the PCR reads. The sample gives 30,000 to 45,000 clones, around 30% of which show up once; approximately 11% is in the top ten. All patients reached thyroid surgery having received no treatment beforehand. The sequencing sample was made of blood. All receptors derive from a male donor with papillary thyroid cancer or a benign thyroid nodule (not recorded which). Some clones in this sample may be carry-over from other donors' samples.

This chain links TRBV12-3 or TRBV12-4 with TRBJ1-2, with D tentatively TRBD1 (5 bases). The CDR3 consists of 13 residues. V was clipped by 6 bases and J by 6 bases, with 14 bases between them. CDR3 sequence (DNA): TGTGCCAGCAGACCGAGAGGGGCCAATGGCTACACCTTC. Amino acid sequence: CASRPRGANGYTF.

This clone was seen many times. The chain is built from TRBV20-1 and TRBJ2-3; 12 bases map to TRBD2. This CDR3 contains 15 residues. Germline loops: CDR1 DFQATT, CDR2 SNEGSKA (reference sequence). The V gene end was trimmed by 5 bases and the J gene end by 5 bases; junction bases not matched to a gene: 8. The CDR3 loop reads CSAPGLAGLRDTQYF. CDR3 nucleotide sequence: TGCAGTGCTCCCGGACTAGCGGGACTGAGAGATACGCAGTATTTT.

This clone was found a few times. This chain connects TRBV4-1 to TRBJ1-1; TRBD1 might be the D (6 bases). Looked up from germline, CDR1 is MGHRA and CDR2 is YSYEKL. The CDR3 is made up of 16 amino acids. V was clipped by 1 base and J by 4 bases, with 16 bases between them. The CDR3 region is CASSQVQGTRGTEAFF. DNA of the CDR3: TGCGCCAGCAGCCAAGTGCAGGGGACAAGAGGCACTGAAGCTTTCTTT.

Relative to its sample, this clone is medium-sized. An end of the junction does not agree with germline; a read error may underlie this. This chain uses TRBV20-1 with TRBJ1-3; D unresolved. The CDR3 spans 13 residues. Germline values: CDR1 DFQATT, CDR2 SNEGSKA (reference sequence). CDR3 in amino acids: CSARALSGNTIYF. The CDR3 bases are TGCAGTGCAAGAGCCCTCTCTGGAAACACCATATATTTT.

The CDR3 DNA reads TGCAGCGCCGGGACAGAGTCCTACGAGCAGTACTTC. Protein product: CSAGTESYEQYF. This chain links TRBV29-1 with TRBJ2-7; 7 nucleotides match TRBD1. V was clipped by 7 bases and J by 1 base; unmatched bases: 4. Germline V gene data show CDR1 as SQVTM and CDR2 as ANQGSEA. CDR3 length: 12 amino acids.

This clone has a count of ten or more. The J gene is TRBJ1-1, the V gene TRBV29-1; 10 bases line up with TRBD1. This CDR3 is 14 amino acids long. The germline gives CDR1 SQVTM, CDR2 ANQGSEA. With V trimmed by 3 bases and J by 4 bases, 5 bases remained unmatched. CDR3 region: CSVDYGQGGTEAFF. As DNA, the CDR3 is TGCAGCGTTGATTATGGACAGGGGGGCACTGAAGCTTTCTTT.

The chain is built from TRBV6-5 and TRBJ1-5; D is ambiguous. This CDR3 spans 13 amino acids. With 0 bases removed from V and 7 bases from J, the gap between germline ends came to 7 bases. Germline V lookup: CDR1 MNHEY, CDR2 SVGAGI. As DNA, the CDR3 is TGTGCCAGCAGTTACTCGACTCAGCAGCCCCAGCATTTT. It is translated as CASSYSTQQPQHF.

The table lists this clone with a few counts. The chain recombines TRBV6-1 with TRBJ1-4; 10 nucleotides line up with TRBD1. Germline V gives CDR1 MNHNS, CDR2 SASEGT. Germline trimming cut 6 bases from V and 6 bases from J; bases unmatched to any gene: 4. The CDR3 has 14 residues. The CDR3 bases are TGTGCCAGCAGCCAAGGGACAGGGGATGAAAAACTGTTTTTT. This translates into CASSQGTGDEKLFF.

This clone was observed at least ten times. With a much larger clone just one base away, this may be a read error. Other DNA sequences within the sample encode an identical CDR3. J is TRBJ2-1 and V is TRBV7-8; 12 bases line up with TRBD2. Germline trimming cut 5 bases from V and 9 bases from J; bases unmatched to any gene: 11. The germline CDR1 and CDR2 sequences are SGHVS and FQNEAQ. The CDR3 contains 16 residues. The CDR3 coding sequence is TGTGCCAGCAGCCTCCGGCTAGCGGGAGGGAGGGCTGAGCAGTTCTTC. Translated: CASSLRLAGGRAEQFF. The full variable domain, its missing parts supplied by reference TRBV7-8 and TRBJ2-1, is GAGVSQSPRYKVAKRGQDVALRCDPISGHVSLFWYQQALGQGPEFLTYFQNEAQLDKSGLPSDRFFAERPEGSVSTLKIQRTQQEDSAVYLCASSLRLAGGRAEQFFGPGTRLTVL.

The rearrangement links TRBV5-5 to TRBJ1-2, with D unresolved. This CDR3 has 14 residues. The V end was cut by 3 bases, the J end by 4 bases, with 13 bases between. Germline assignment: CDR1 SGHKS and CDR2 YYEKEE (reference sequence). Here the CDR3 reads CASSSNGQPYGYTF. The CDR3 DNA follows: TGTGCCAGCAGCTCGAACGGGCAGCCCTATGGCTACACCTTC.

The sample holds a few counts of this clone. The chain is built from TRBV6-1 and TRBJ2-7; 9 bases align to TRBD1. The CDR3 runs to 15 residues. The germline V gene encodes CDR1 MNHNS and CDR2 SASEGT. J lost 4 bases, V lost 4 bases, and 8 bases had no gene match. CDR3 nucleotide sequence: TGTGCCAGCAGTGGTGGAGGGACAGGGTGGTACGAGCAGTACTTC. Translating it yields CASSGGGTGWYEQYF.

This clone has only a few counts. J is TRBJ1-2 and V is TRBV28; 7 bases agree with TRBD1. There are 15 residues in the CDR3. The V gene end was trimmed by 3 bases and the J gene end by 3 bases; junction bases not matched to a gene: 7. The germline V gene encodes CDR1 MDHEN and CDR2 SYDVKM. The CDR3 coding sequence is TGTGCCAGCAGTTTGGGGAGGGGGCGAGACTATGGCTACACCTTC. It is translated as CASSLGRGRDYGYTF.

This clone was detected many times. This chain connects TRBV28 to TRBJ1-2; D gene ambiguous. The V and J ends lost 6 bases and 2 bases respectively, with 16 bases between them. Germline V gene lookup returns CDR1 MDHEN and CDR2 SYDVKM. The CDR3 consists of 15 residues. CDR3 residues: CASSNDRTVNYGYTF. The CDR3, as DNA: TGTGCCAGCAGCAATGATAGGACGGTAAACTATGGCTACACCTTC.

This clone has just a few counts. This chain uses TRBV11-2 with TRBJ2-3, with 8 positions matching TRBD1. This CDR3 comprises 16 residues. Losses at the gene ends were 2 bases for V and 4 bases for J; bases not matched to a gene: 8. Germline lookup yields CDR1 SGHAT and CDR2 FQNNGV. CDR3 sequence reads: CASSLMRSQGADTQYF. CDR3 bases: TGTGCCAGCAGCTTAATGCGGTCACAGGGGGCAGATACGCAGTATTTT.

This clone was counted between two and nine times. The chain uses TRBV19 and TRBJ1-1; 7 bases are a match to TRBD1. The germline V gene has CDR1 LNHDA and CDR2 SQIVND (reference sequence). The CDR3 covers 16 residues. V trimming: 0 bases; J trimming: 1 base; junction bases outside the gene matches: 5. The CDR3 nucleotides are TGTGCCAGTAGTATAGATCGTAAGGGGGCGAACACTGAAGCTTTCTTT. Its translation: CASSIDRKGANTEAFF. The full variable domain, rest sourced from reference TRBV19 and TRBJ1-1, is DGGITQSPKYLFRKEGQNVTLSCEQNLNHDAMYWYRQDPGQGLRLIYYSQIVNDFQKGDIAEGYSVSREKKESFPLTVTSAQKNPTAFYLCASSIDRKGANTEAFFGQGTRLTVV.

The chain employs TRBV6-5 and TRBJ2-6, with D perhaps given as TRBD1 or TRBD2 (5 bases each). Germline V gene data show CDR1 as MNHEY and CDR2 as SVGAGI. The ends were cut back, 1 base at V and 0 bases at J, with 13 bases in the middle. The CDR3 has 18 residues. The chain's CDR3 is CASSYWDLPVSGANVLTF. The CDR3 DNA reads as TGTGCCAGCAGTTACTGGGACCTCCCGGTCTCTGGGGCCAACGTCCTGACTTTC.

A few counts support this clone. This chain joins TRBV6-2 or TRBV6-3 and TRBJ2-3; D is uncertain. The germline gives CDR1 MNHEY, CDR2 SVGEGT. The CDR3 consists of 16 residues. The germline V and J ends were trimmed by 4 bases and 0 bases, with 14 bases remaining between them. CDR3 residues: CASSSRSHSSTDTQYF. In nucleotides, the CDR3 is TGTGCCAGCAGTTCCCGGTCCCATTCTAGCACAGATACGCAGTATTTT.

This chain uses TRBV6-2 or TRBV6-3 with TRBJ1-6, with D possibly TRBD1 on 5 matching bases. The V end lost 4 bases, the J end lost 8 bases, and 15 bases lay between the germline ends. This CDR3 region has 15 residues. CDR1 and CDR2 from the germline V gene are MNHEY and SVGEGT. The CDR3 DNA follows: TGTGCCAGCAGTTTGAGGGGTAATAGGGATTCACCCCTCCACTTT. Encoded protein: CASSLRGNRDSPLHF.